Listed below are T cell receptor beta chains from one sample, sequenced in a study of control samples from healthy donors and cancer patients. Method: immunoSEQ multiplex PCR; TCRdb's copy keeps in-frame clones and lacks some. The table shows around 150,000 clones, with over 95% occurring only once. Material for sequencing was blood. These receptors were taken from a woman aged 25 to 39 in good health. The conserved cysteine and the conserved F or W are not part of the CDR3 here. Fields, in order: D gene, clone size, V gene, CDR3 protein. The D gene is left open where the match is weak. Clone size is given for some rows only: seen once, a few or many times, or a class if the clone is expanded.

>TRBD2|NA|TRBV20-1
SASPFERGSSYEQY
>NA|NA|TRBV30
ARGGSGNTIY
>NA|many|TRBV21-1
ASSKGIELFGRGFYGYT
>NA|few|TRBV3-1/TRBV3-2
ASSQEGWQKNTEAF
>TRBD1|NA|TRBV19
ASSQTGGASNQPQH
>TRBD1|NA|TRBV7-9
ASSLGQGAGEQY
>NA|NA|TRBV28
ASSTSGRIEAF
>NA|NA|TRBV10-2
ASSGGKGGYT
>NA|NA|TRBV3-1/TRBV3-2
ASSQGIFGQY
>TRBD2|NA|TRBV6-1
ASSEAAGLASNEQF
>TRBD1|once|TRBV25-1
ASGRTGAANTEAF
>TRBD1|NA|TRBV28
ASSLTRGSNQPQH
>NA|NA|TRBV5-1
ASSQSGGNQPQH
>TRBD2|NA|TRBV27
ASSLRPSGTYYYNEQF
>NA|NA|TRBV5-1
ASSLNPGGYEQY
>NA|once|TRBV19
ASSVTWTGTRGEKLF
>NA|NA|TRBV3-1/TRBV3-2
ASSAVGHQF
>NA|NA|TRBV3-1/TRBV3-2
ASSPQGRASIAKNIQY
>TRBD1|NA|TRBV6-5
ASRTGSSYEQY
>NA|NA|TRBV27
ASSPGVTGELF
>TRBD1|NA|TRBV28
ASTPQGQGNNQPQH
>TRBD1|NA|TRBV28
ASSLWIGQGYQPQH
>NA|NA|TRBV4-2
ASSQVTGAEGYGYT
>TRBD1|once|TRBV5-5
ASSSAGQGRIANYGYT
>NA|NA|TRBV18
ASSPDTEAF
>NA|NA|TRBV6-5
ASRDGYNQPQH
>NA|NA|TRBV3-1/TRBV3-2
ASSDSASKEKLF
>NA|NA|TRBV5-8
ASSLEDSSSSYEQY
>TRBD1|NA|TRBV10-3
AISGGDRGFNEQF